This passage covers 8 T cell receptor beta chains from one sample sequenced in a study of blood T cell repertoires in COVID-19. Some clones are missing from TCRdb's copy, which holds only in-frame ones; the method was immunoSEQ multiplex PCR. The data contain some 170,000 clones, about 81% of them singletons. The specimen was peripheral blood. These receptors came from a woman aged 65 to 85 with acute or convalescent COVID-19.

The chain has TRBV5-6 and TRBJ1-2; 7 nucleotides match TRBD1. Trimming at V came to 2 bases and at J to 1 base, leaving 14 bases not matched to a gene. The CDR3 loop spans 18 amino acids. Germline V gives CDR1 SGHDT, CDR2 YYEEEE. CDR3 DNA: TGTGCCAGCAGCTTTGGCCCCCCAACAGGGGATAATAACTATGGCTACACCTTC. As protein: CASSFGPPTGDNNYGYTF.

The chain joins TRBV24-1 to TRBJ2-3; no definite D call. V lost 2 bases to trimming and J lost 2 bases, with 10 bases between them. Germline-derived CDR1 and CDR2 are KGHDR and SFDVKD. The CDR3 is made up of 15 amino acids. The CDR3, as DNA: TGTGCCACCAGTGATTGGGCAGGCTCCACAGATACGCAGTATTTT. It yields the protein CATSDWAGSTDTQYF.

The genes are TRBV20-1 and TRBJ2-5; D possibly corresponds to TRBD1 (6 bases). V was clipped by 3 bases and J by 1 base, with 9 bases between them. This CDR3 comprises 13 residues. CDR1 is DFQATT, CDR2 SNEGSKA, per germline (reference sequence). CDR3 protein: CSASWDTQETQYF. The CDR3 region has the DNA TGCAGTGCTAGTTGGGACACCCAAGAGACCCAGTACTTC.

The chain links TRBV19 to TRBJ2-3; 7 bases line up with TRBD2. With 6 bases clipped from V and 6 bases from J, the junction kept 12 bases outside the gene matches. CDR1 LNHDA and CDR2 SQIVND come from the germline V gene (reference sequence). This CDR3 comprises 15 residues. The CDR3 loop is CASRKLASMTDTQYF. Here the CDR3 DNA reads TGTGCCAGTAGGAAACTAGCGTCTATGACTGATACGCAGTATTTT.

V gene TRBV20-1 combines with J gene TRBJ1-5; D possibly corresponds to TRBD1 (6 bases). Trimming pared 5 bases from V and 7 bases from J, leaving 24 bases between. This CDR3 contains 16 residues. The germline V gene has CDR1 DFQATT and CDR2 SNEGSKA (reference sequence). The CDR3 bases are TGCAGTGCTGGTGAGCCCCGGGACATTATGTTCCAGCCCCAGCATTTT. It yields the protein CSAGEPRDIMFQPQHF.

V is TRBV30 and J is TRBJ1-1; possibly TRBD1 for D (5 bases). CDR3 length: 14 residues. V lost 4 bases and J 8 bases, leaving 20 bases between the germline ends. From germline, CDR1 is GTSNPN and CDR2 SVGIG (reference sequence). CDR3 DNA: TGTGCCTGGACCCAGGGCCGGGGGATGGGGGAAGCTTTCTTT. Its protein product is CAWTQGRGMGEAFF.

CDR3 nucleotides: TGTGCCAGCAGTTACGGGGGGGTCACCTACAATGAGCAGTTCTTC. This codes for CASSYGGVTYNEQFF. The chain has TRBV6-2 or TRBV6-3 and TRBJ2-1; the match to TRBD2 covers 7 bases. The V gene's germline CDR1 is MNHEY and CDR2 SVGEGT. CDR3 length: 15 residues. Trimming took 2 bases from V and 2 from J; bases not matched to a gene: 3.

This clone was seen a few times. The V gene is TRBV5-4, the J gene TRBJ1-6; 7 bases fit TRBD1. Germline assignment: CDR1 SGHNT and CDR2 YYREEE (reference sequence). The CDR3 has 15 amino acids. The J segment lost 7 bases and the V segment lost 2 bases, leaving 6 bases of the junction unmatched. The CDR3 DNA follows: TGTGCCAGCAGCTTTCCGGGACAGCAAAATTCACCCCTCCACTTT. Its translation: CASSFPGQQNSPLHF.